The sequence of this T cell receptor (beta chain) was determined in a study of blood T cell repertoires in COVID-19 (dated by TCRdb to the early 2020s). Some background on the complete study: Collaborator samples came from the United States, Italy and Spain and covered acute and convalescent phases of COVID-19. A de-identified subject ID, COVID-19 status, age in years and sex were almost always included in the sample metadata. The material from the prospective study consisted of cDNA or gDNA derived from T cells, B-cell-depleted T cells, or PBMCs. HLA class I and class II types, where available, came from metadata supplied by the sample provider rather than from assay-based typing. The samples were drawn from two sources: the first 160 participants of the ongoing ImmuneRACE study, and 1,254 subjects contributed by 6 global collaborators. Subjects who had been exposed to COVID-19, were actively infected with it, or had recovered from it provided the deeply sampled blood TCRbeta repertoires that made up the dataset. The repertoires were released in a freely available public database meant as a resource for research on the immune response to SARS-CoV-2.

Broad study findings and their caveats: The quantity of clinical and demographic metadata differed by source and by participant and was supplied without curation.

Collaborating institutions collected whole blood in K2EDTA tubes following their own protocols. For TCRbeta analysis, collaborators shipped samples in one of three forms: frozen whole blood, isolated PBMCs, or DNA extracted from either of those sample types. TCRbeta CDR3 regions were amplified from genomic DNA by means of the immunoSEQ Assay, a bias-controlled multiplex PCR. For the original study's pipeline: The number of nucleated cells in each sample was estimated from the amplification of reference gene primers within the assay. To quantify the absolute abundance of each unique TCRbeta CDR3 rearrangement, sequence reads were collapsed and filtered. For each sample, productive Simpson clonality was calculated by taking the square root of Simpson's diversity index across productive rearrangements. The table was pulled from immuneACCESS by TCRdb, which kept in-frame rearrangements only. Such tables lose some clones; where checked, under half of the loss comes from unresolved V genes, and the rest has no known cause. V, J and clone size were drawn from that table, and D and trimming were deduced from the DNA. This sample gives about 150,000 clones in total; roughly nine tenths of them show up just once. Jointly, the top ten make up just over 3% of the sample.

The germline V gene gives CDR1 as MDHEN and CDR2 as SYDVKM. The CDR3 covers 14 residues, taking in both the cysteine and the phenylalanine. Only the CDR3 DNA is retained, 42 bases long and in frame from the first base. V has 5 bases trimmed and J has 4 bases trimmed; junction bases matching no gene number 4. With regard to this clone: This clone's antigen is unknown. There are no base qualities to consult, and no much larger clone falls within one base.

The rearranged chain carries TRBV28 and TRBJ1-3; 8 bases in the middle match TRBD1. The specimen was peripheral blood. The clonotype comes from a woman aged 55 to 70 with active COVID-19. The CDR3 has the sequence CASSIRTGGNTIYF. The nucleotide sequence reads TGTGCCAGCAGTATCCGGACAGGGGGAAACACCATATATTTT.